The 9 T cell receptor beta chains presented below share a single source sample, sequenced in a study of high-grade serous ovarian cancer treatment subgroups. TCRdb's copy holds only in-frame clones and misses some; the assay was immunoSEQ multiplex PCR. The sample holds 35,000 to 45,000 clones, approximately 81% seen once. The tumor samples were collected prior to definitive surgery or chemotherapy. Sequencing input: tumor tissue. The receptors stem from a human donor with high-grade serous ovarian cancer.

This chain uses TRBV10-1 with TRBJ1-5; TRBD1 aligns across 8 bases. Germline loops: CDR1 WNHNN, CDR2 SYGVQD (reference sequence). The CDR3 runs to 14 residues. V gave up 11 bases and J gave up 2 bases; unmatched junction bases: 8. The CDR3 loop is CAAGGQGGNQPQHF. DNA for the CDR3: TGCGCCGCTGGTGGACAGGGCGGCAATCAGCCCCAGCATTTT.

The CDR3 is CASAIGGVSPTSSYNEQFF. CDR3 sequence (DNA): TGTGCCAGCGCCATTGGCGGGGTTTCCCCAACAAGCTCCTACAATGAGCAGTTCTTC. The chain carries TRBV9 and TRBJ2-1; D perhaps matches TRBD2 (6 bases). This CDR3 contains 19 residues. Germline values: CDR1 SGDLS, CDR2 YYNGEE. V lost 7 bases and J lost 0, with 26 bases in between.

J is TRBJ1-2 and V is TRBV28, with D uncertain. The V and J ends lost 6 bases and 4 bases respectively, with 15 bases between them. This CDR3 is 14 amino acids long. The germline V gene has CDR1 MDHEN and CDR2 SYDVKM. CDR3 in DNA: TGTGCCAGCAGGACGTCGTCCGCGGGCTATGGCTACACCTTC. Translated: CASRTSSAGYGYTF.

This clone was recorded once. This rearrangement joins TRBV5-1 to TRBJ2-1; D might be TRBD2 (6 bases). The CDR3 spans 14 residues. The V gene lost 4 bases and the J gene lost 4 bases, with 12 bases spanning the gap. The germline V gene encodes CDR1 SGHRS and CDR2 YFSETQ. The CDR3 DNA follows: TGCGCCAGCAGCCTCAGCGGGCCTTACAATGAGCAGTTCTTC. This encodes CASSLSGPYNEQFF. Full variable domain (outside the CDR3, taken from reference TRBV5-1 and TRBJ2-1): KAGVTQTPRYLIKTRGQQVTLSCSPISGHRSVSWYQQTPGQGLQFLFEYFSETQRNKGNFPGRFSGRQFSNSRSEMNVSTLELGDSALYLCASSLSGPYNEQFFGPGTRLTVL.

The chain uses TRBV4-1 and TRBJ2-2, with D tentatively TRBD2 (6 bases). Trimming left V 5 bases short and J 1 base short, with 14 bases between. Germline V gives CDR1 MGHRA, CDR2 YSYEKL. The CDR3 is 16 residues long. CDR3 DNA: TGCGCCAGCAGCGATCCGGGACTCTTGAACACCGGGGAGCTGTTTTTT. It codes for CASSDPGLLNTGELFF.

This CDR3 is CASSLLDRGALGELFF. The DNA for the CDR3 is TGTGCCAGCAGCTTACTAGACAGGGGGGCGTTGGGGGAGCTGTTTTTT. The V gene is TRBV7-8, the J gene TRBJ2-2; 9 bases align to TRBD1. The CDR3 sequence is 16 residues long. Germline V gives CDR1 SGHVS, CDR2 FQNEAQ. V dropped 2 bases and J dropped 8; count of bases not matched to a gene: 9.

In nucleotides, the CDR3 is TGTGCCAGCAGTCGAGTACAGGGTTTCCCCTATGGCTACACCTTC. Residues: CASSRVQGFPYGYTF. The chain joins TRBV6-5 to TRBJ1-2; weak D call: TRBD1 (6 bases). Trimming removed 5 bases from V and 4 bases from J, with 17 bases in between. The CDR3 is 15 amino acids. Germline V gene data show CDR1 as MNHEY and CDR2 as SVGAGI.

This clone was found once. The chain has TRBV7-2 and TRBJ2-7; D is unclear. V was clipped by 7 bases and J by 7 bases, with 17 bases between them. Germline V gives CDR1 SGHTA, CDR2 FQGNSA. The CDR3 totals 13 residues. CDR3 amino acids: CASISPGPGEQYF. CDR3 sequence (DNA): TGTGCCAGCATCTCTCCGGGTCCCGGGGAGCAGTACTTC.

A note on this clone: One end of the junction fails to match germline, which may point to a read error. CDR3 loop: CAWRVRQANFYGQYF. The DNA for the CDR3 is TGTGCCTGGAGGGTTAGACAGGCAAATTTTTACGGGCAGTACTTC. The chain couples TRBV30 to TRBJ2-7; D possibly corresponds to TRBD1 (6 bases). This CDR3 comprises 15 residues. Germline V gene lookup returns CDR1 GTSNPN and CDR2 SVGIG (reference sequence).